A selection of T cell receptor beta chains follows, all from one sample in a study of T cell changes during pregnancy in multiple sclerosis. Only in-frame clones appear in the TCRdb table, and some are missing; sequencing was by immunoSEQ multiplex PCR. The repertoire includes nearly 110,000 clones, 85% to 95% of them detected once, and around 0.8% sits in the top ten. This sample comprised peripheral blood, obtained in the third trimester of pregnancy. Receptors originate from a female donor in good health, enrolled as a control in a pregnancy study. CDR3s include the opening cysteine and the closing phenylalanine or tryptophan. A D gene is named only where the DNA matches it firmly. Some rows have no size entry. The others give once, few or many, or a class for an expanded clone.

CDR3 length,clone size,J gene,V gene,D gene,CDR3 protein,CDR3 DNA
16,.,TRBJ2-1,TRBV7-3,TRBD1,CASSGTGTVSYNEQFF,TGTGCCAGCAGCGGAACCGGGACAGTCTCCTACAATGAGCAGTTCTTC
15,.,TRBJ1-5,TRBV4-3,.,CASSQDWTVGQPQHF,TGCGCCAGCAGCCAAGATTGGACAGTGGGTCAGCCCCAGCATTTT
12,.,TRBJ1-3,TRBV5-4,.,CASSLDTNTIYF,TGTGCCAGCAGCTTGGACACGAACACCATATATTTT
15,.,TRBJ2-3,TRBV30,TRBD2,CAWSPGGPNTDTQYF,TGTGCCTGGAGTCCGGGGGGGCCTAACACAGATACGCAGTATTTT
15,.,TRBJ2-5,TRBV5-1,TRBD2,CASSSGEAGPGTQYF,TGCGCCAGCAGCTCGGGTGAAGCGGGACCGGGGACCCAGTACTTC
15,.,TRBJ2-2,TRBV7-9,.,CASSLDQGWTGELFF,TGTGCCAGCAGCTTAGACCAGGGATGGACCGGGGAGCTGTTTTTT
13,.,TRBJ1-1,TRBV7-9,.,CASSSTRGTEAFF,TGTGCCAGCAGCTCGACCCGGGGTACCGAAGCTTTCTTT
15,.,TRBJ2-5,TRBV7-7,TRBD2,CASSLAGGASETQYF,TGTGCTAGCAGTCTAGCGGGGGGGGCCAGCGAGACCCAGTACTTC
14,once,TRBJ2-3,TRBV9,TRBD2,CASSYGGWTDTQYF,TGTGCCAGCAGTTACGGGGGGTGGACAGATACGCAGTATTTT
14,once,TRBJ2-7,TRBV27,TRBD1,CASRLTGTAYEQYF,TGTGCCAGCAGACTCACCGGGACAGCTTACGAGCAGTACTTC
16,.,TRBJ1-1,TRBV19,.,CASKLRTKGENTEAFF,TGTGCCAGTAAATTGCGTACAAAGGGGGAAAATACTGAAGCTTTCTTT
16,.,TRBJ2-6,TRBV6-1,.,CASSEKGSTGANVLTF,TGTGCCAGCAGTGAAAAGGGGTCCACTGGGGCCAACGTCCTGACTTTC
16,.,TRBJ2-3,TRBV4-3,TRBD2,CASSQGLAGSKDTQYF,TGCGCCAGCAGCCAGGGACTAGCGGGGTCGAAAGATACGCAGTATTTT
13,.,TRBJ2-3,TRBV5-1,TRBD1,CASRKQGGDTQYF,TGCGCCAGCAGGAAACAGGGGGGAGATACGCAGTATTTT
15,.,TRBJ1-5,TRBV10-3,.,CAISESGGQGQPQHF,TGTGCCATCAGTGAGTCGGGGGGGCAAGGTCAGCCCCAGCATTTT
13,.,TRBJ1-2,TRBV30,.,CAWSVSRNYGYTF,TGTGCCTGGAGTGTATCCAGGAATTATGGCTACACCTTC
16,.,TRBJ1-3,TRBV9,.,CASSVGGGSSGNTIYF,TGTGCCAGCAGCGTGGGGGGAGGGAGCTCTGGAAACACCATATATTTT
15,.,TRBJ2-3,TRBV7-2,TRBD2,CASSYPVAGADTQYF,TGTGCCAGCAGCTACCCGGTCGCGGGGGCAGATACGCAGTATTTT
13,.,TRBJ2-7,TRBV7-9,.,CASSSDSLYEQYF,TGTGCCAGCAGCTCGGACAGCCTCTACGAGCAGTACTTC